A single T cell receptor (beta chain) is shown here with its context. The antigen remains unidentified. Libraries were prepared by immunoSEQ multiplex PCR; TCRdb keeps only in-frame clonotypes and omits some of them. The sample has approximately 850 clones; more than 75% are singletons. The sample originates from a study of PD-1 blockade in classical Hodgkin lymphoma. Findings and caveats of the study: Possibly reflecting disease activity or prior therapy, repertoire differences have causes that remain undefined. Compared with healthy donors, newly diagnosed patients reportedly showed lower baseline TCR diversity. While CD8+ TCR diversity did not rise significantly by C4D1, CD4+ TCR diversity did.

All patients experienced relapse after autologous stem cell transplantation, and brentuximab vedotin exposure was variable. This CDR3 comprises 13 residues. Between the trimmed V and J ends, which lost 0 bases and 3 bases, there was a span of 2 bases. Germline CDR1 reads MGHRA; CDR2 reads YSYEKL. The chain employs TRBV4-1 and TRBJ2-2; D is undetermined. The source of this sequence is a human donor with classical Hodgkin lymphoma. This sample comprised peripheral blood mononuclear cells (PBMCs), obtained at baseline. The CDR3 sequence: CASSQEDTGELFF. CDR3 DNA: TGCGCCAGCAGCCAAGAAGACACCGGGGAGCTGTTTTTT.